This TCR beta chain was captured in a study of blood T cell repertoires in COVID-19. Study details: From T cells, B-cell-depleted T cells, or PBMCs came the material, which was cDNA or gDNA.

In this sample, this clone turned up once. Germline V CDR1 and CDR2: SGHNT, YYREEE (reference sequence). V lost 0 bases and J lost 1, with 10 bases in between. The CDR3 has 15 residues. This table comes from immunoSEQ multiplex PCR, and its TCRdb copy is limited to in-frame clones, with some not included. Seen here are approximately 280,000 clones, around 86% observed once, and the top ten hold about 2.2%. This receptor was obtained from a woman younger than 45 who had recovered from COVID-19. What was sequenced was peripheral blood. The chain joins TRBV5-4 to TRBJ1-1, with D hard to call. The CDR3 DNA reads as TGTGCCAGCAGCTTGGACAGACCAGGGAACACTGAAGCTTTCTTT. It is translated as CASSLDRPGNTEAFF.